A single sample is the source of the 18 T cell receptor beta chains below, sequenced in a study of blood T cell repertoires in COVID-19. The table came from immunoSEQ multiplex PCR; TCRdb's copy has only in-frame clones and leaves some out. This table holds over 120,000 clones, about 87% found once. Sequencing was done on a sample of peripheral blood. These receptors all come from a woman aged 45-65 years with active or convalescent COVID-19.

This chain uses TRBV19 with TRBJ1-2, with 7 bases aligning to TRBD1. The ends lost 5 bases at V and 3 bases at J; junction bases unmatched: 3. The CDR3 extends over 13 amino acids. Per germline, CDR1 LNHDA and CDR2 SQIVND (reference sequence). In DNA, the CDR3 is TGTGCCAGTAGTTTGGACAGGTACTATGGCTACACCTTC. This gives the protein CASSLDRYYGYTF.

The gene calls are TRBV25-1 and TRBJ2-7; the D is unclear. V was trimmed by 4 bases and J by 2 bases, leaving 6 bases between them. This CDR3 comprises 12 residues. Germline CDR1 MGHDK, CDR2 SYGVNS. The CDR3 DNA is TGTGCCAGCAGTGCCCAAACCTACGAGCAGTACTTC. As protein: CASSAQTYEQYF.

The J gene is TRBJ2-7, the V gene TRBV6-2 or TRBV6-3; 7 nucleotides match TRBD2. Germline V gene lookup returns CDR1 MNHEY and CDR2 SVGEGT. The junction had 3 bases not matched to a gene; V was cut back by 2 bases and J by 5 bases. The CDR3 is made up of 13 amino acids. CDR3 sequence: CASSYVGGNEQYF. CDR3 in DNA: TGTGCCAGCAGTTACGTGGGAGGGAACGAGCAGTACTTC.

In DNA form, the CDR3 reads TGTGCCAGCAGCTTAGACACGGGACAGGGCACTGAAGCTTTCTTT. This sequence encodes CASSLDTGQGTEAFF. J is TRBJ1-1 and V is TRBV11-2, with 9 bases matching TRBD1. The CDR3 extends over 15 amino acids. The V segment lost 0 bases and the J segment 4 bases; nucleotides outside the gene matches: 3. In germline, CDR1 is SGHAT, CDR2 FQNNGV.

The J gene is TRBJ1-2, the V gene TRBV4-3; 10 nucleotides align to TRBD1. Germline trimming cut 4 bases from V and 9 bases from J; bases unmatched to any gene: 8. The length of the CDR3 is 14 residues. From germline, CDR1 is LGHNA and CDR2 YSLEER. The CDR3 sequence: CASSPGQGWMSYTF. The CDR3 DNA reads TGCGCCAGCAGCCCGGGACAGGGGTGGATGAGCTACACCTTC.

This clone has ten or more counts. This sequence joins TRBV3-1 (or the pseudogene TRBV3-2) and TRBJ1-2, with D possibly TRBD1 on 6 matching bases. There are 15 residues in the CDR3. V lost 2 bases and J 2 bases, leaving 12 bases between the germline ends. Germline V gives CDR1 LGHDT, CDR2 YNNKEL (reference sequence). The CDR3 sequence: CASSQRRQGNYGYTF. The DNA for the CDR3 is TGTGCCAGCAGCCAAAGACGGCAGGGGAACTATGGCTACACCTTC.

V gene TRBV27 combines with J gene TRBJ2-3; 9 positions match TRBD2. CDR1 is MNHEY, CDR2 SMNVEV, per germline (reference sequence). V shed 6 bases and J 1 base; nucleotides not matched to a gene: 2. This CDR3 is 14 amino acids long. CDR3 nucleotides: TGTGCCAGCAGGCGGGAGGGCCGCACAGATACGCAGTATTTT. As protein: CASRREGRTDTQYF.

V gene TRBV28 combines with J gene TRBJ2-4; no firm D call. Germline CDR1 is MDHEN and CDR2 is SYDVKM. V was shortened by 5 bases and J by 1 base, with 15 bases between the two germline ends. This CDR3 has 16 residues. CDR3: CASSQTTASAKNIQYF. The CDR3 nucleotides are TGTGCCAGCAGTCAAACAACAGCATCCGCCAAAAACATTCAGTACTTC. The whole variable domain, filled in from reference TRBV28 and TRBJ2-4, reads DVKVTQSSRYLVKRTGEKVFLECVQDMDHENMFWYRQDPGLGLRLIYFSYDVKMKEKGDIPEGYSVSREKKERFSLILESASTNQTSMYLCASSQTTASAKNIQYFGAGTRLSVL.

The V gene is TRBV11-2, the J gene TRBJ2-7, with TRBD2 as a possible D gene (6 bases). The CDR3 has 17 amino acids. Germline CDR1 reads SGHAT; CDR2 reads FQNNGV. Between the trimmed V and J ends, which lost 4 bases and 3 bases, there was a span of 22 bases. CDR3 bases: TGTGCCAGCAGCTCGTTCCCAAAGGGAGGCCCCATCTACGAGCAGTACTTC. Translating it yields CASSSFPKGGPIYEQYF. The entire variable domain, with the rest obtained from reference TRBV11-2 and TRBJ2-7, is as follows: EAGVAQSPRYKIIEKRQSVAFWCNPISGHATLYWYQQILGQGPKLLIQFQNNGVVDDSQLPKDRFSAERLKGVDSTLKIQPAKLEDSAVYLCASSSFPKGGPIYEQYFGPGTRLTVT.

The chain recombines TRBV5-4 with TRBJ1-1; D is unclear. Germline CDR1 reads SGHNT; CDR2 reads YYREEE (reference sequence). Trimming pared 2 bases from V and 2 bases from J, leaving 16 bases between. The CDR3 totals 16 residues. The chain's CDR3 is CASSFGGLGSNTEAFF. CDR3 nucleotides: TGTGCCAGCAGCTTCGGAGGTCTTGGGAGCAACACTGAAGCTTTCTTT.

This clone was seen a handful of times. The CDR3 loop is CASSQSEGRGYGYTF. The CDR3 nucleotides are TGTGCCAGCAGCCAAAGCGAAGGGAGGGGCTATGGCTACACCTTC. J is TRBJ1-2 and V is TRBV4-2; D may be TRBD1 (5 bases). The CDR3 covers 15 residues. Germline V lookup: CDR1 LGHNA, CDR2 YNFKEQ. V gave up 2 bases and J gave up 4 bases, with 14 bases separating them.

The gene calls are TRBV7-3 and TRBJ2-7; 10 bases align to TRBD1. The J segment lost 3 bases and the V segment lost 0 bases, leaving 2 bases of the junction unmatched. This CDR3 is built from 15 residues. Germline V gene sequence: CDR1 SGHTA, CDR2 FQGTGA. The CDR3 region has the DNA TGTGCCAGCAGCTTAACCGGGACAGGGGTCTACGAGCAGTACTTC. Translated: CASSLTGTGVYEQYF.

V is TRBV28 and J is TRBJ1-5; D remains unclear. CDR1 and CDR2 (germline): MDHEN, SYDVKM. The CDR3 extends over 18 amino acids. V lost 1 base, J lost 5 bases, and 21 bases lay in between. CDR3 residues: CASSLSWRSGAGDQPQHF. The CDR3, as DNA: TGTGCCAGCAGTTTATCTTGGCGATCGGGCGCGGGAGATCAGCCCCAGCATTTT.

The V and J genes are TRBV29-1 and TRBJ2-4; 9 bases are shared with TRBD1. This CDR3 region has 14 residues. Germline CDR1 is SQVTM and CDR2 is ANQGSEA. The J segment lost 7 bases and the V segment lost 8 bases, leaving 12 bases of the junction unmatched. Here the CDR3 DNA reads TGCAGCTTTTTCGAGGGACAGGGTGGGAACATTCAGTACTTC. This sequence encodes CSFFEGQGGNIQYF.

The chain has TRBV6-2 or TRBV6-3 and TRBJ2-2; 11 bases line up with TRBD2. With 4 bases clipped from V and 4 bases from J, the junction kept 5 bases outside the gene matches. Germline CDR1 and CDR2: MNHEY and SVGEGT. The CDR3 consists of 16 residues. In DNA, the CDR3 is TGTGCCAGCAGTTTCTCTAGCGGGAGGAGCACCGGGGAGCTGTTTTTT. Encoded protein: CASSFSSGRSTGELFF.

The J gene is TRBJ1-1, the V gene TRBV2; D is ambiguous. Germline V gene lookup returns CDR1 SNHLY and CDR2 FYNNEI. V was shortened by 4 bases and J by 3 bases, with 9 bases between the two germline ends. The CDR3 loop spans 13 amino acids. The CDR3 protein is CASSVDEDTEAFF. As DNA, the CDR3 is TGTGCCAGCAGTGTCGACGAGGACACTGAAGCTTTCTTT.

The V and J genes are TRBV9 and TRBJ1-2; 8 nucleotides line up with TRBD1. Germline V lookup: CDR1 SGDLS, CDR2 YYNGEE. The CDR3 spans 15 residues. V was clipped by 3 bases and J by 4 bases; unmatched bases: 8. The CDR3 region has the DNA TGTGCCAGCAGCGCCCCGGACAGGGATTTCTATGGCTACACCTTC. This translates into CASSAPDRDFYGYTF.

The CDR3 spells CASSSDRGNNEQFF. The CDR3 bases are TGCGCCAGCAGCTCGGACAGGGGCAACAATGAGCAGTTCTTC. The chain carries TRBV5-1 and TRBJ2-1; 9 bases agree with TRBD1. CDR1 SGHRS and CDR2 YFSETQ come from the germline V gene. CDR3 length: 14 residues. The ends lost 3 bases at V and 5 bases at J; junction bases unmatched: 3. Full variable domain (remainder filled in from reference TRBV5-1 and TRBJ2-1): KAGVTQTPRYLIKTRGQQVTLSCSPISGHRSVSWYQQTPGQGLQFLFEYFSETQRNKGNFPGRFSGRQFSNSRSEMNVSTLELGDSALYLCASSSDRGNNEQFFGPGTRLTVL.